These 27 T cell receptor beta chains originate from one sample sequenced in a study of blood T cell repertoires in COVID-19. Generated by immunoSEQ multiplex PCR, the TCRdb table keeps only in-frame clones and is missing some. The sample has about 190,000 clones, about 81% seen once. Input material: peripheral blood. The receptors stem from a woman older than 75 with COVID-19, enrolled during active disease.

This chain connects TRBV9 to TRBJ2-3, with 9 bases matching TRBD2. Losses at the gene ends were 3 bases for V and 5 bases for J; bases not matched to a gene: 4. The germline V gene has CDR1 SGDLS and CDR2 YYNGEE. The CDR3 runs 14 residues. Here the CDR3 reads CASSGSGGVDTQYF. CDR3 coding DNA: TGTGCCAGCAGCGGTAGCGGGGGAGTAGATACGCAGTATTTT.

V usage is TRBV4-3 and J usage is TRBJ2-2; 7 nucleotides agree with TRBD1. CDR1 and CDR2 (germline): LGHNA, YSLEER. The CDR3 extends over 16 amino acids. V dropped 0 bases and J dropped 1; count of bases not matched to a gene: 2. CDR3 region: CASSQEQGWNTGELFF. The CDR3 nucleotides read TGCGCCAGCAGCCAAGAACAGGGGTGGAACACCGGGGAGCTGTTTTTT.

The chain joins TRBV6-4 to TRBJ1-1; no definite D call. CDR3 length: 15 amino acids. CDR1 is MRHNA and CDR2 is SNTAGT in the germline V gene. V was trimmed by 4 bases and J by 7 bases, leaving 19 bases between them. The CDR3 nucleotides read TGTGCCAGCAGTGCGACCGGCACTGTGCCTAGTGAAGCTTTCTTT. The encoded protein is CASSATGTVPSEAFF.

This clone has a handful of counts. The chain carries TRBV7-2 and TRBJ1-2; 7 nucleotides match TRBD1. The V segment lost 5 bases and the J segment 7 bases; nucleotides outside the gene matches: 7. The CDR3 sequence is 13 residues long. Looked up from germline, CDR1 is SGHTA and CDR2 is FQGNSA. Here the CDR3 DNA reads TGTGCCAGCAGCCCATTCAACAGGGGTGGCTACACCTTC. Translated, it gives CASSPFNRGGYTF.

V and J are TRBV3-1 (or the pseudogene TRBV3-2) and TRBJ2-1; 8 bases are a match to TRBD1. Unmatched junction bases numbered 12, after V lost 4 bases and J lost 4 bases. CDR3 length equals 17 residues. CDR1 and CDR2 (germline): LGHDT, YNNKEL (reference sequence). This CDR3 is CASSLTLGTGGYNEQFF. The CDR3 DNA sequence: TGTGCCAGCAGCCTGACCTTGGGGACAGGAGGGTACAATGAGCAGTTCTTC.

V is TRBV19 and J is TRBJ2-7, with 7 bases matching TRBD2. Germline CDR1 LNHDA, CDR2 SQIVND (reference sequence). CDR3 length: 13 amino acids. Trimming removed 6 bases from V and 2 bases from J; junction bases left unmatched: 4. CDR3 in amino acids: CASSAGTTYEQYF. The CDR3 coding sequence is TGTGCCAGTAGCGCCGGGACTACCTACGAGCAGTACTTC.

This rearrangement joins TRBV5-5 to TRBJ1-1; unclear D gene. Germline CDR1 is SGHKS and CDR2 is YYEKEE (reference sequence). The germline V and J ends were trimmed by 0 bases and 1 base, with 7 bases remaining between them. The CDR3 covers 14 residues. The CDR3 reads CASSLVWQNTEAFF. In DNA, the CDR3 is TGTGCCAGCAGCTTGGTTTGGCAGAACACTGAAGCTTTCTTT.

The rearrangement uses TRBV11-2 and TRBJ2-3; 8 nucleotides agree with TRBD1. This CDR3 has 17 amino acids. V shed 2 bases, J shed 3 bases, and the junction held 10 bases outside the gene matches. CDR1 SGHAT and CDR2 FQNNGV come from the germline V gene. In DNA, the CDR3 is TGTGCCAGCAGCTTAATCATACAGGGGGGTGGTACAGATACGCAGTATTTT. Encoded protein: CASSLIIQGGGTDTQYF.

The chain is built from TRBV15 and TRBJ2-7; D is possibly TRBD2 (5 bases). Germline assignment: CDR1 LNHNV and CDR2 YYDKDF (reference sequence). V lost 1 base to trimming and J lost 2 bases, with 15 bases between them. There are 16 residues in the CDR3. CDR3 protein: CATSRGGGRGTYEQYF. The CDR3 DNA is TGTGCCACCAGCAGAGGCGGCGGGCGAGGGACCTACGAGCAGTACTTC.

The chain joins TRBV6-5 to TRBJ2-1; TRBD2 matches at 10 bases. Losses at the gene ends were 0 bases for V and 14 bases for J; bases not matched to a gene: 7. The germline V gene has CDR1 MNHEY and CDR2 SVGAGI. CDR3 size: 14 residues. CDR3 sequence (DNA): TGTGCCAGCAGTTACTCGATCGCTAGCGGGAGAGAGTTCTTC. This sequence encodes CASSYSIASGREFF.

This chain connects TRBV2 to TRBJ2-2; TRBD1 aligns across 8 bases. Per the germline V gene, CDR1 is SNHLY and CDR2 is FYNNEI. Losses at the gene ends were 11 bases for V and 5 bases for J; bases not matched to a gene: 10. The CDR3 is made up of 14 amino acids. For the CDR3, the DNA is TGTGCCGCCCAGCCAGGGGGCCCAACCGGGGAGCTGTTTTTT. It specifies CAAQPGGPTGELFF.

This chain joins TRBV6-1 and TRBJ2-5; 10 nucleotides align to TRBD1. CDR3 length: 18 residues. V lost 1 base, J lost 1 base, and 9 bases stayed unmatched. Germline lookup yields CDR1 MNHNS and CDR2 SASEGT. The CDR3 bases are TGTGCCAGCAGTGAAGTCATTGGGACAGGGGAAATCCAAGAGACCCAGTACTTC. This encodes CASSEVIGTGEIQETQYF.

The chain uses TRBV7-8 and TRBJ1-5, with 9 bases identical to TRBD1. This CDR3 comprises 17 residues. The V and J ends lost 6 bases and 0 bases, in that order; junction bases with no gene match: 9. Germline CDR1 SGHVS, CDR2 FQNEAQ. CDR3 protein: CASRPGTGTYSNQPQHF. The CDR3 region has the DNA TGTGCCAGCAGACCTGGGACAGGGACGTATAGCAATCAGCCCCAGCATTTT.

The CDR3 region is CASGLIPWGVFSYEQYF. The CDR3 DNA reads TGTGCTAGTGGTTTGATCCCTTGGGGGGTTTTCTCCTACGAGCAGTACTTC. The chain uses TRBV12-5 and TRBJ2-7; D is perhaps TRBD2 (6 bases). CDR1 and CDR2 (germline): LGHNT, FRNRAP. V was shortened by 2 bases and J by 0 bases, with 17 bases between the two germline ends. This CDR3 spans 17 amino acids.

The chain has TRBV16 and TRBJ2-7; possible D gene TRBD2, 5 bases. V was clipped by 4 bases and J by 4 bases, with 11 bases between them. Germline V lookup: CDR1 KGHSY, CDR2 FQNENV. This CDR3 is 13 amino acids long. CDR3 in DNA: TGTGCCAGCAGCCCCACTGGCGGGTACGAGCAGTACTTC. Protein product: CASSPTGGYEQYF.

The J gene is TRBJ2-5, the V gene TRBV5-1; 7 nucleotides align to TRBD2. This CDR3 comprises 17 residues. Germline V gives CDR1 SGHRS, CDR2 YFSETQ. After removal of 1 base from V and 5 bases from J, the junction contained 14 bases not matched to a gene. The CDR3 loop reads CASSLTGAGVGWETQYF. The CDR3 DNA reads as TGCGCCAGCAGCTTGACTGGGGCGGGAGTAGGGTGGGAGACCCAGTACTTC.

This CDR3 reads CASSPQGRWTGNTIYF. The CDR3 DNA reads as TGTGCCAGCTCACCTCAGGGCAGATGGACTGGAAACACCATATATTTT. The chain couples TRBV18 to TRBJ1-3, with D perhaps TRBD1 (5 bases). Looked up from germline, CDR1 is KGHSH and CDR2 is LQKENI. V lost 3 bases and J 2 bases, leaving 14 bases between the germline ends. The CDR3 has 16 residues.

V is TRBV6-5 and J is TRBJ1-1; 7 bases map to TRBD1. CDR3 length equals 14 residues. The J segment lost 3 bases and the V segment lost 7 bases, leaving 8 bases of the junction unmatched. CDR1 and CDR2 from the germline V gene are MNHEY and SVGAGI. The CDR3 nucleotides read TGTGCCAGCAAAACGACAGGGCGGGACACTGAAGCTTTCTTT. It yields the protein CASKTTGRDTEAFF.

V gene TRBV24-1 combines with J gene TRBJ1-2, with D maybe TRBD1 (6 bases). The CDR3 totals 16 residues. Germline CDR1 is KGHDR and CDR2 is SFDVKD. V was clipped by 4 bases and J by 6 bases, with 20 bases between them. The CDR3 protein is CATSEPAITGLHGYTF. The CDR3 nucleotides read TGTGCCACCAGTGAACCAGCAATTACAGGGCTGCATGGCTACACCTTC.

The rearrangement links TRBV27 to TRBJ1-1; D perhaps matches TRBD1 (5 bases). The CDR3 covers 14 residues. Trimming left V 3 bases short and J 1 base short, with 9 bases between. Germline loops: CDR1 MNHEY, CDR2 SMNVEV (reference sequence). Written as DNA, the CDR3 is TGTGCCAGCAGTTTCTCCACAGGGAACACTGAAGCTTTCTTT. It yields the protein CASSFSTGNTEAFF.

This clone was counted once. The chain is built from TRBV19 and TRBJ1-1, with 7 bases fitting TRBD1. CDR3 size: 12 residues. The V gene end was trimmed by 7 bases and the J gene end by 6 bases; junction bases not matched to a gene: 5. Germline lookup yields CDR1 LNHDA and CDR2 SQIVND (reference sequence). CDR3 amino acids: CASMRGLAEAFF. The CDR3 DNA follows: TGTGCCAGTATGAGGGGGCTCGCTGAAGCTTTCTTT.

The chain recombines TRBV30 with TRBJ2-5, with 7 bases aligning to TRBD2. CDR1 and CDR2 from the germline V gene are GTSNPN and SVGIG (reference sequence). After removal of 0 bases from V and 2 bases from J, the junction contained 6 bases not matched to a gene. This CDR3 has 15 residues. The CDR3 spells CAWSVLGGIQETQYF. In nucleotides, the CDR3 is TGTGCCTGGAGTGTACTGGGGGGGATACAAGAGACCCAGTACTTC.

The chain carries TRBV6-2 or TRBV6-3 and TRBJ2-6; 7 bases match TRBD2. Germline assignment: CDR1 MNHEY and CDR2 SVGEGT. The CDR3 has 16 amino acids. The V gene end was trimmed by 6 bases and the J gene end by 0 bases; junction bases not matched to a gene: 5. DNA for the CDR3: TGTGCCAGCAGCGGGGGGACCAGCTCTGGGGCCAACGTCCTGACTTTC. Translation gives CASSGGTSSGANVLTF.

The rearrangement uses TRBV6-5 and TRBJ2-1, with a weak D call TRBD2 (6 bases). Germline loops: CDR1 MNHEY, CDR2 SVGAGI. Between the trimmed V and J ends, which lost 0 bases and 7 bases, there was a span of 10 bases. CDR3 length: 14 residues. For the CDR3, the DNA is TGTGCCAGCAGTTACTCCGGGGGTGGGAATGAGCAGTTCTTC. Its protein is CASSYSGGGNEQFF.

The V call is TRBV5-1, the J call TRBJ2-1, with 11 nucleotides matching TRBD2. Germline-derived CDR1 and CDR2 are SGHRS and YFSETQ. The CDR3 spans 16 residues. J gave up 6 bases and V 0 bases, and 5 bases lay outside the gene matches. The CDR3 DNA reads as TGCGCCAGCAGCTTGGCAGGGCTAGCGGGGGGCAATGAGCAGTTCTTC. This encodes CASSLAGLAGGNEQFF.

This chain uses TRBV18 with TRBJ2-2, with TRBD2 as a possible D gene (6 bases). V gave up 5 bases and J gave up 7 bases, with 17 bases separating them. Germline CDR1 KGHSH, CDR2 LQKENI. The CDR3 sequence is 15 residues long. The CDR3 nucleotides are TGTGCCAGCTCAACCCGGGAGCCCGTGGGCGGGGAGCTGTTTTTT. Translation: CASSTREPVGGELFF.

The gene calls are TRBV29-1 and TRBJ1-1; D gene ambiguous. Trimming stripped 4 bases from V and 0 bases from J, with 9 bases between. This CDR3 comprises 13 residues. Germline V gives CDR1 SQVTM, CDR2 ANQGSEA. The CDR3, as DNA: TGCAGCGTTGTCAGGAAATTGAACACTGAAGCTTTCTTT. This encodes CSVVRKLNTEAFF.